Below, one T cell receptor (beta chain) is given with its context. Generated by immunoSEQ multiplex PCR, the TCRdb table keeps only in-frame clones and is missing some. There are over 25,000 clones in the sample; roughly 91% occur only once, and roughly 0.4% lies in the top ten. CDR1 is SGHNT and CDR2 is YYREEE in the germline V gene (reference sequence). V lost 4 bases, J lost 4 bases, and 12 bases lay in between. The CDR3 is 14 residues long. This sample was included in a study of T cell changes during pregnancy in multiple sclerosis. This specimen was CD4+ T cells from peripheral blood mononuclear cells, taken in the second trimester of pregnancy. The sequence was collected from a female donor with multiple sclerosis, enrolled in a pregnancy study. The chain is built from TRBV5-4 and TRBJ2-1; D is perhaps TRBD1 (6 bases). In DNA, the CDR3 is TGTGCCAGCAGCGACCCGACAGGTTACAATGAGCAGTTCTTC. It translates to CASSDPTGYNEQFF.